A single sample is the source of the 19 T cell receptor beta chains below, sequenced in a study of glioma-infiltrating T cells. Amplification of TCR alpha and beta CDR3 regions from RNA used iRepertoire nested multiplex PCR. From the multiplex PCR reads, TCRdb called clonotypes with MiXCR, one entry per CDR3 protein. The sample lists fewer than 110,000 distinct CDR3 sequences, around 29% occurring once. The sample consisted of glioma tissue, nonneoplastic brain tissue, or PBMCs (not recorded which). These TCRs come from a human donor with low-grade glioma or glioblastoma, undergoing nonglioma brain surgery, or in good health (not recorded which).

This clonotype appeared a few times. The rearrangement joins TRBV13 to TRBJ1-2; TRBD1 matches 7 bases. The CDR3 extends over 14 amino acids. Unmatched junction bases numbered 7, after V lost 2 bases and J lost 7 bases. Germline V gene sequence: CDR1 PRHDT, CDR2 FYEKMQ (reference sequence). CDR3 nucleotide sequence: TGTGCCAGCAGCTTAACTGGAGGGGGCATTGGCTACACCTTC. Its protein is CASSLTGGGIGYTF.

About this clonotype: Likely a read error: the CDR3 ends without its conserved phenylalanine or tryptophan. The chain joins TRBV20-1 to TRBJ2-7; D call uncertain. Germline CDR1 and CDR2: DFQATT and SNEGSKA (reference sequence). CDR3 length equals 12 residues. The V gene lost 1 base and the J gene lost 3 bases, with 7 bases spanning the gap. For the CDR3, the DNA is TGCAGTGCTAGAGTACAGCTCTACGAGCAGTACCTC. Protein product: CSARVQLYEQYL.

Comments on this clonotype: A much larger clone is a single base away; this may be a read error. This CDR3 fails to terminate in the conserved phenylalanine or tryptophan, so it likely reflects a read error. This chain joins TRBV27 and TRBJ2-7; possibly TRBD1 for D (6 bases). This CDR3 is 13 amino acids long. Trimming pared 6 bases from V and 3 bases from J, leaving 12 bases between. Germline-derived CDR1 and CDR2 are MNHEY and SMNVEV (reference sequence). CDR3 in amino acids: CASSRDIYYEQYL. In DNA form, the CDR3 reads TGTGCCAGCAGCCGGGACATCTACTACGAGCAGTACTTA.

The chain combines TRBV3-1 with TRBJ2-1; no firm D call. The length of the CDR3 is 13 residues. The V gene lost 2 bases and the J gene lost 5 bases, with 7 bases spanning the gap. Germline V gene data show CDR1 as LGHDT and CDR2 as YNNKEL (reference sequence). CDR3 nucleotides: TGTGCCAGCAGCCAAAGTGCGGACAATGAGCAGTTCTTC. This translates into CASSQSADNEQFF.

The chain links TRBV18 to TRBJ1-6; TRBD1 aligns across 8 bases. Per germline, CDR1 KGHSH and CDR2 LQKENI. CDR3 length equals 15 residues. V lost 6 bases and J lost 2; bases outside the gene matches: 3. The chain's CDR3 is CASSRTGTYNSPLHF. The DNA for the CDR3 is TGTGCCAGCTCGCGGACAGGGACCTATAATTCACCCCTCCACTTT.

In this sample, this clonotype turned up many times. This rearrangement joins TRBV27 to TRBJ2-7, with D hard to call. Trimming cost V 3 bases and J 4 bases, with 10 bases left between them. CDR1 and CDR2 (germline): MNHEY, SMNVEV (reference sequence). The CDR3 spans 13 residues. CDR3 loop: CASSFHGTYEQYF. The CDR3, as DNA: TGTGCCAGCAGTTTCCATGGCACTTACGAGCAGTACTTC.

The J gene is TRBJ2-1, the V gene TRBV20-1, with 8 bases that match TRBD1. The ends lost 5 bases at V and 5 bases at J; junction bases unmatched: 11. The CDR3 loop spans 15 amino acids. CDR1 is DFQATT and CDR2 is SNEGSKA in the germline V gene (reference sequence). CDR3 in DNA: TGCAGTGCTGGAGGAACAGGGGGTACCCACAATGAGCAGTTCTTC. Translating it yields CSAGGTGGTHNEQFF.

Points on this clonotype: A much larger clone differs from this one at a single base, so this may be a read error. The chain joins TRBV15 to TRBJ2-1; no reliable D call. V gave up 0 bases and J gave up 13 bases, with 13 bases separating them. This CDR3 has 13 residues. Germline V lookup: CDR1 LNHNV, CDR2 YYDKDF (reference sequence). The CDR3 DNA reads as TGTGCCACCAGCAGAGATCAGGCGGAGACCCAGTTCTTC. This gives the protein CATSRDQAETQFF.

This clonotype has ten or more counts. The V and J genes are TRBV14 and TRBJ2-7; no reliable D call. This CDR3 is 14 amino acids long. The V gene's germline CDR1 is SGHDN and CDR2 FVKESK. The V and J ends lost 1 base and 3 bases respectively, with 10 bases between them. CDR3 region: CASSQVLFDYEQYF. CDR3 bases: TGTGCCAGCAGCCAAGTTCTATTTGACTACGAGCAGTACTTC.

In the case of this clonotype: A much larger clone differs by one base, so this may be a read error. In DNA form, the CDR3 reads TGTGCCAGCAGCCAAAAGGACGGCAACTATGACTACACCTTC. It is translated as CASSQKDGNYDYTF. The chain employs TRBV3-1 and TRBJ1-2; D is undetermined. Germline CDR1 and CDR2: LGHDT and YNNKEL (reference sequence). The CDR3 runs 14 residues.

Points on this clonotype: Given a much more abundant clone one base away, this may be a read error. This CDR3 fails to terminate in the conserved phenylalanine or tryptophan, so it likely reflects a read error. V and J are TRBV7-2 and TRBJ1-2; D uncertain. CDR3 length: 14 amino acids. V was pared by 5 bases and J by 2 bases, with 12 bases between. CDR1 is SGHTA and CDR2 is FQGNSA in the germline V gene. CDR3 coding DNA: TGTGCCAGCAGCACCCAGGAAGGAAACTATGGCTACACCTCC. It translates to CASSTQEGNYGYTS.

This clonotype showed up many times. This sequence joins TRBV6-6 and TRBJ2-3, with a possible D match to TRBD1 (6 bases). Between the trimmed V and J ends, which lost 2 bases and 7 bases, there was a span of 13 bases. Per the germline V gene, CDR1 is MNHNY and CDR2 is SVGAGI (reference sequence). The CDR3 loop spans 14 amino acids. The CDR3 DNA reads as TGTGCCAGCAGTTACGCCTTACAGGGCCATACGCAGTATTTT. It specifies CASSYALQGHTQYF.

Only a few counts were recorded for this clonotype. The chain recombines TRBV29-1 with TRBJ1-1, with no clear D. Germline-derived CDR1 and CDR2 are SQVTM and ANQGSEA. This CDR3 spans 13 amino acids. The V gene lost 7 bases and the J gene lost 4 bases, with 16 bases spanning the gap. The CDR3 region has the DNA TGCAGCGCGGACCCCCAGGCAGGCACTGAAGCTTTCTTT. This encodes CSADPQAGTEAFF.

This clonotype showed up many times. The chain carries TRBV7-2 and TRBJ1-1; no reliable D call. This CDR3 spans 14 amino acids. Germline-derived CDR1 and CDR2 are SGHTA and FQGNSA. V was cut by 2 bases and J by 3 bases, with 10 bases left in between. CDR3 sequence reads: CASSLNPADTEAFF. CDR3 in DNA: TGTGCCAGCAGCTTAAACCCAGCCGACACTGAAGCTTTCTTT.

This clonotype came up once. Being one base from a much bigger clone, this may be a read error. The V gene is TRBV20-1, the J gene TRBJ2-7, with a possible D match to TRBD2 (6 bases). V lost 5 bases and J 0 bases, leaving 11 bases between the germline ends. Germline V gene lookup returns CDR1 DFQATT and CDR2 SNEGSKA (reference sequence). CDR3 length: 13 amino acids. The CDR3 DNA sequence: TGCAGTGCTGGGGGGTGTGGCTCCTACGAGCAGTACTTC. Amino acid sequence: CSAGGCGSYEQYF.

Note on this clonotype: With a much larger clone just one base away, this may be a read error. The rearrangement joins TRBV10-3 to TRBJ2-3, with D maybe TRBD2 (5 bases). CDR3 length: 17 residues. Germline CDR1 and CDR2: ENHRY and SYGVKD. The CDR3 is CAISESVSVSSTDKQYF. CDR3 DNA: TGTGCCATCAGTGAGTCCGTCAGTGTCTCTAGCACAGATAAGCAGTATTTT.

This clonotype was seen ten or more times. V is TRBV7-2 and J is TRBJ1-5; the D is unclear. V dropped 5 bases and J dropped 1 base, with 15 bases sitting between them. The germline gives CDR1 SGHTA, CDR2 FQGNSA. The CDR3 is made up of 16 amino acids. DNA of the CDR3: TGTGCCAGCAGCCGAAACCCGGTGTCGAGCAATCAGCCCCAGCATTTT. Encoded protein: CASSRNPVSSNQPQHF.

In its sample, this clonotype was seen once. This may stem from a read error, because a much larger clone lies one nucleotide away. The conserved closing phenylalanine or tryptophan is absent in this CDR3, likely reflecting a read error. The chain links TRBV20-1 to TRBJ1-5; D unresolved. V was pared by 3 bases and J by 6 bases, with 12 bases between. Per the germline V gene, CDR1 is DFQATT and CDR2 is SNEGSKA (reference sequence). The CDR3 contains 13 residues. CDR3 residues: CSARGGLGQPQHL. CDR3 sequence (DNA): TGCAGTGCTAGGGGAGGGCTGGGTCAGCCCCAGCATCTT.

This clonotype was seen repeatedly, ten times or more. V gene TRBV6-1 combines with J gene TRBJ2-3; 9 bases align to TRBD1. Germline V gene lookup returns CDR1 MNHNS and CDR2 SASEGT. Unmatched junction bases numbered 9, after V lost 6 bases and J lost 14 bases. This CDR3 is built from 12 residues. As DNA, the CDR3 is TGTGCCAGCAGACTACAGGGGGCGCAGGTGTATTTT. The encoded protein is CASRLQGAQVYF.